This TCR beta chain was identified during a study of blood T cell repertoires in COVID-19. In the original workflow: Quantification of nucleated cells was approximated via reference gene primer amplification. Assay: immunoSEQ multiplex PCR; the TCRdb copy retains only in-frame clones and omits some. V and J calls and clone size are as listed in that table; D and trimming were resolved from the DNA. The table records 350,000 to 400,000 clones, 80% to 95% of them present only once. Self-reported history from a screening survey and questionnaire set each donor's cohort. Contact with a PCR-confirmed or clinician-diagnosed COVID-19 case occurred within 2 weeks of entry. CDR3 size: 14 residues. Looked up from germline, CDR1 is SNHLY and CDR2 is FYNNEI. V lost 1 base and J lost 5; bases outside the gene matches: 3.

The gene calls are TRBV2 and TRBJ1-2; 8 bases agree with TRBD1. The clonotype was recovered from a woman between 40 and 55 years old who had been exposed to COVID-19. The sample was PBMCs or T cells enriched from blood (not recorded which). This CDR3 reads CASSEDRTGYGYTF. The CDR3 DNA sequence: TGTGCCAGCAGTGAAGACCGGACAGGGTATGGCTACACCTTC.